This T cell receptor beta chain was sequenced during a study of blood T cell repertoires in COVID-19. In germline, CDR1 is SGHAT, CDR2 FQNNGV. V was shortened by 5 bases and J by 5 bases, with 13 bases between the two germline ends. The CDR3 is 15 residues long. Generated by immunoSEQ multiplex PCR, the TCRdb table keeps only in-frame clones and is missing some. Counted here are fewer than 200,000 clones, under 80% occurring once; the ten biggest clones make up roughly 3.1%. This clone appeared a few times. This TCR came from a man aged 65 to 85 with acute or convalescent COVID-19. The genes are TRBV11-2 and TRBJ1-6; D not certain. Sequences were obtained from peripheral blood. CDR3 residues: CASSGWAKHNSPLHF. The CDR3 coding sequence is TGTGCCAGCAGCGGGTGGGCAAAGCATAATTCACCCCTCCACTTT.